Listed below are T cell receptor beta chains from one sample, sequenced in a study of vaccination and CD4 T cells after COVID-19. MiXCR, run by TCRdb on the PCR reads, gives a single entry per CDR3 protein. The data hold just under 20,000 distinct CDR3 sequences, with 60% observed a single time. The sequencing used CD4+ T cells from blood, collected after SARS-CoV-2 vaccination. These receptors originate from a human donor who had recovered from COVID-19. The CDR3 runs from the conserved cysteine through the conserved F or W. A D gene is named only where the DNA matches it firmly. Size values are once, few and many counts, or a class for expanded clones, and some rows have none.

>NA|TRBJ2-7|TRBV10-3|NA
CAISEFLTGPPREQYF
TGTGCCATCAGTGAGTTTCTGACAGGCCCCCCCCGCGAGCAGTACTTC
>medium-sized|TRBJ1-1|TRBV12-3/TRBV12-4|NA
CASSFLQGGRAFF
TGTGCCAGCAGCTTCCTACAAGGAGGGAGGGCTTTCTTT
>NA|TRBJ1-3|TRBV6-1|NA
CASSSGRGSSGNTIYF
TGTGCCAGCAGCTCGGGACGCGGGAGCTCTGGAAACACCATATATTTT
>NA|TRBJ1-5|TRBV2|TRBD1
CASRAGGSNQPQHF
TGTGCCAGCAGGGCAGGGGGCAGCAATCAGCCCCAGCATTTT
>few|TRBJ1-2|TRBV20-1|NA
CSAESRGAPGYTF
TGCAGTGCCGAGAGCCGGGGGGCCCCTGGCTACACCTTC
>NA|TRBJ2-7|TRBV18|NA
CASSQGLGSYEQYF
TGTGCCAGCTCACAGGGATTAGGGTCCTACGAGCAGTACTTC
>few|TRBJ2-3|TRBV10-3|NA
CAISLSTDTQYF
TGTGCCATCAGTCTTAGCACAGATACGCAGTATTTT
>NA|TRBJ2-2|TRBV5-1|NA
CASSNTGELFF
TGCGCCAGCAGCAACACCGGGGAGCTGTTTTTT
>once|TRBJ1-1|TRBV30|NA
CAWSVPTYTEAFF
TGTGCCTGGAGTGTACCCACCTACACTGAAGCTTTCTTT
>once|TRBJ1-3|TRBV20-1|NA
CSARTGDFGNTIYF
TGCAGTGCTAGGACAGGAGACTTTGGAAACACCATATATTTT
>NA|TRBJ2-7|TRBV10-2|NA
CASKSGSYEQYF
TGCGCCAGCAAGTCCGGCTCCTACGAGCAGTACTTC
>NA|TRBJ2-1|TRBV20-1|TRBD2
CSANQREALFYNEQFF
TGCAGTGCTAACCAGCGGGAGGCCCTATTCTACAATGAGCAGTTCTTC
>NA|TRBJ1-1|TRBV18|NA
CASSPFAGRNTEAFF
TGTGCCAGCTCACCGTTCGCAGGGCGGAACACTGAAGCTTTCTTT
>NA|TRBJ2-5|TRBV7-8|TRBD2
CASSFLAGGKETQYF
TGTGCCAGCAGCTTTTTAGCGGGAGGGAAAGAGACCCAGTACTTC
>once|TRBJ1-5|TRBV7-9|NA
CASSRDISNQPQHF
TGTGCCAGCAGCCGGGACATAAGCAATCAGCCCCAGCATTTT
>NA|TRBJ2-3|TRBV19|NA
CASRGTDTQYF
TGTGCCAGTAGGGGCACAGATACGCAGTATTTT
>NA|TRBJ2-4|TRBV19|TRBD2
CASGLAGVRAKNIQYF
TGTGCCAGTGGACTAGCGGGAGTGAGGGCCAAAAACATTCAGTACTTC
>few|TRBJ1-5|TRBV19|NA
CASSILRGPYGGGNQPQHF
TGTGCCAGTAGTATTTTACGGGGGCCATATGGGGGTGGCAATCAGCCCCAGCATTTT
>NA|TRBJ1-2|TRBV5-6|NA
CASRRPQGSGSYGYTF
TGTGCCAGCAGACGTCCACAGGGAAGTGGGAGCTATGGCTACACCTTC
>NA|TRBJ1-1|TRBV4-2|NA
CASSQGSDTEAFF
TGTGCCAGCAGCCAGGGTAGTGACACTGAAGCTTTCTTT
>NA|TRBJ1-6|TRBV30|NA
CAWTKFGAGSPLHF
TGTGCCTGGACCAAGTTCGGGGCTGGATCACCCCTCCACTTT
>NA|TRBJ2-3|TRBV2|NA
CASRLRSTDTQYF
TGTGCCAGCAGACTCCGCAGCACAGATACGCAGTATTTT